Sequencing of this TCR beta chain was carried out in a study of Ad26.COV2.S vaccination and SARS-CoV-2 variants. As for the study in general: Ad26.COV2.S shots went into the muscle once or twice, 56 days apart. Study results and caveats: Substantial post-vaccination breadth of spike-specific CD8+ and CD4+ T cell responses was reported.

In the case of this clone: The antigen remains undetermined.

Treatment defined: 15 to 20 received Ad26.COV2.S at low or high dose, single or two shots; five or six received placebo; per-sample allocation not given. Sampling was performed 63 days after the first vaccine or placebo injection. A Boston adult aged 18-55 years was the donor. Profiled with immunoSEQ multiplex PCR; TCRdb holds only in-frame clones, not every one. The sample lists around 250,000 clones; about 87% were seen once. From germline, CDR1 is SGHTA and CDR2 FQGNSA. Trimming left V 2 bases short and J 8 bases short, with 3 bases between. CDR3 length equals 11 residues. This chain connects TRBV7-2 to TRBJ2-2, with unresolved D. This clonotype was obtained from a person between 18 and 60 years old who received the Ad26.COV2.S COVID-19 vaccine or a placebo. Sequences were derived from peripheral blood, sampled in a trial of Ad26.COV2.S vaccine versus placebo. As DNA, the CDR3 is TGTGCCAGCAGCTTAACGGGGGAGCTGTTTTTT. The encoded protein is CASSLTGELFF.